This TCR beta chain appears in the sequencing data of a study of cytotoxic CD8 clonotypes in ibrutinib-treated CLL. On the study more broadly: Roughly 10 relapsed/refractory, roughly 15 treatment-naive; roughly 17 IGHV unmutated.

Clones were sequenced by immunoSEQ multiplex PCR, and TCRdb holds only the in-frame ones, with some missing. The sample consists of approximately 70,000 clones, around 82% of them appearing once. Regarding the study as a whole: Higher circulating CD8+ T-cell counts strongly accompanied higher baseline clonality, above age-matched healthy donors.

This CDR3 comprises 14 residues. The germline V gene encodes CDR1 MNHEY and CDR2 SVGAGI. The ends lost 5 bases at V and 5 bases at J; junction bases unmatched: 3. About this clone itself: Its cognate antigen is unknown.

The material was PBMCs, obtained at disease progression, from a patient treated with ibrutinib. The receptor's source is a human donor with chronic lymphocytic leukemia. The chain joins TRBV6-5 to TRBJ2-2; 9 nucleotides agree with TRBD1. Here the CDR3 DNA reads TGTGCCAGCAGTGGGACAGGGCGTACCGGGGAGCTGTTTTTT. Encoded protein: CASSGTGRTGELFF.